What follows describes a single T cell receptor beta chain. The data belong to a study of control samples from healthy donors and cancer patients. V was shortened by 7 bases and J by 0 bases, with 12 bases between the two germline ends. This CDR3 is built from 14 residues. CDR1 and CDR2 from the germline V gene are SNHLY and FYNNEI. Sequencing was performed with immunoSEQ multiplex PCR; in TCRdb, only in-frame clones are kept and a portion is missing. The sample has approximately 180,000 clones, about 90% seen once. The TCR originated in a woman in her forties in good health. The V call is TRBV2, the J call TRBJ1-1; the D gene is possibly TRBD1 (5 bases). Sequencing was done on a sample of blood. Here the CDR3 reads CASTPDSLNTEAFF. CDR3 in DNA: TGTGCCAGCACTCCAGACAGTCTGAACACTGAAGCTTTCTTT.